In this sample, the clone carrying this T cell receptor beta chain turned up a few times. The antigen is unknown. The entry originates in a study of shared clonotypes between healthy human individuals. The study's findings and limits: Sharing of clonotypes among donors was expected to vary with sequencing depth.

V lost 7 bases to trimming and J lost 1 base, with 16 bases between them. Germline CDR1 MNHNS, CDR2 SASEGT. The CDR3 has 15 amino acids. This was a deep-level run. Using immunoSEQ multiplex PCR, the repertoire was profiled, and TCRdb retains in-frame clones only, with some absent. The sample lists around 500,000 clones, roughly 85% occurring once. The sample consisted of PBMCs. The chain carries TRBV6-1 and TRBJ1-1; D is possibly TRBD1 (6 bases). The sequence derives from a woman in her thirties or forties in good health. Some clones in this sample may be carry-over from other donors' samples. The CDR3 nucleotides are TGTGCCAGCACCGATAGGGGGGCGGCGAACACTGAAGCTTTCTTT. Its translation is CASTDRGAANTEAFF.